This T cell receptor (beta chain) originates from a study of shared clonotypes between healthy human individuals. Study overall: Researchers assigned three CD4 naive, three CD4 memory, two CD8 naive and one CD8 memory plate to each donor. General observations from the study: Among donors, the sharing of clonotypes was expected to be influenced by sequencing depth.

Terminally differentiated effector memory CD45RA+ cells were excluded by CCR7 positive selection of CD45RO-negative cells. Nashville, Tennessee was home to all donors, who were Caucasian adults. This clone was seen a few times. Its target is not known. Deep-level assay runs were performed. Sequencing was performed with immunoSEQ multiplex PCR; in TCRdb, only in-frame clones are kept and a portion is missing. This sample yields about 2.1 million clones, of which approximately 94% are seen a single time; more than 1.5% belongs to the top ten. This CDR3 is 16 amino acids long. V lost 0 bases to trimming and J lost 0 bases, with 11 bases between them. From germline, CDR1 is MGHRA and CDR2 YSYEKL.

The sample taken for sequencing was naive CD8+ T cells from PBMCs. This clonotype was obtained from a man between 18 and 29 years old in good health. Some clones in this sample may be carry-over from other donors' samples. The chain carries TRBV4-1 and TRBJ1-1; no clear D. The CDR3 DNA is TGCGCCAGCAGCCAAGATAGGAGGGCCATGAACACTGAAGCTTTCTTT. Amino acid sequence: CASSQDRRAMNTEAFF.